Below, 30 T cell receptor beta chains from the same sample are listed, as sequenced in a study of cytomegalovirus exposure and HLA in healthy donors. Primers included in the PCR were 60 Vbeta and 13 Jbeta primers. Profiled with immunoSEQ multiplex PCR; TCRdb holds only in-frame clones, not every one. There are some 140,000 clones in the sample; roughly 79% occur only once, and more than 0.85% lies in the top ten. The sample was PBMCs. Receptors originate from a man aged 18 to 29 in good health and CMV-seronegative.

The gene calls are TRBV6-5 and TRBJ1-1; no reliable D call. CDR3 length: 12 residues. The V end lost 8 bases, the J end lost 2 bases, and 9 bases lay between the germline ends. Germline V gene data show CDR1 as MNHEY and CDR2 as SVGAGI. The DNA for the CDR3 is TGTGCCAGCCTCGCGAGCAACACTGAAGCTTTCTTT. It yields the protein CASLASNTEAFF.

The rearrangement links TRBV27 to TRBJ1-4; D may be TRBD1 (6 bases). The germline V and J ends were trimmed by 1 base and 5 bases, with 11 bases remaining between them. This CDR3 region has 15 residues. The germline V gene encodes CDR1 MNHEY and CDR2 SMNVEV (reference sequence). The CDR3 region is CASSLFRQGNEKLFF. In nucleotides, the CDR3 is TGTGCCAGCAGTTTATTCCGGCAGGGGAATGAAAAACTGTTTTTT.

This sequence joins TRBV4-1 and TRBJ2-7, with a possible D match to TRBD1 (5 bases). The CDR3 loop spans 15 amino acids. The V end lost 0 bases, the J end lost 2 bases, and 11 bases lay between the germline ends. The germline V gene has CDR1 MGHRA and CDR2 YSYEKL. CDR3 nucleotide sequence: TGCGCCAGCAGCCAAGATCGTTCAGGGCCCTACGAGCAGTACTTC. Translation gives CASSQDRSGPYEQYF.

V is TRBV7-6 and J is TRBJ2-1, with 9 bases matching TRBD1. This CDR3 is built from 16 residues. With 4 bases clipped from V and 2 bases from J, the junction kept 6 bases outside the gene matches. Germline V gene data show CDR1 as SGHVS and CDR2 as FNYEAQ. The CDR3 DNA follows: TGTGCCAGCAGCTCACTGACAGGGGGAACCTACAATGAGCAGTTCTTC. Its translation: CASSSLTGGTYNEQFF.

V usage is TRBV19 and J usage is TRBJ1-2, with TRBD1 matching over 7 bases. Germline CDR1 LNHDA, CDR2 SQIVND (reference sequence). The V gene end was trimmed by 3 bases and the J gene end by 10 bases; junction bases not matched to a gene: 14. The CDR3 has 15 amino acids. CDR3 DNA sequence: TGTGCCAGTAGTATTCCCGACTCAGGGCAGGGGGACTACACCTTC. It codes for CASSIPDSGQGDYTF.

Remarks on this clone: No conserved phenylalanine or tryptophan is present at the end of the CDR3, so a read error is the likely explanation. The CDR3: CATSRDLVTNSNQPQHL. The CDR3 nucleotides read TGTGCCACCAGCAGAGATCTGGTAACTAATAGCAATCAGCCCCAGCATCTT. The J gene is TRBJ1-5, the V gene TRBV15; D not certain. The CDR3 runs 17 residues. The ends were cut back, 0 bases at V and 0 bases at J, with 12 bases in the middle. Germline CDR1 is LNHNV and CDR2 is YYDKDF (reference sequence).

This clone appeared once. V gene TRBV15 combines with J gene TRBJ2-5; D is unclear. The V end was cut by 8 bases, the J end by 5 bases, with 18 bases between. This CDR3 spans 14 amino acids. Looked up from germline, CDR1 is LNHNV and CDR2 is YYDKDF (reference sequence). The CDR3, as DNA: TGTGCCACCCAGGCGCAGGTATCAAGTGAGACCCAGTACTTC. Translated: CATQAQVSSETQYF.

The chain combines TRBV6-5 with TRBJ1-1; D might be TRBD1 (6 bases). The V gene lost 7 bases and the J gene lost 2 bases, with 17 bases spanning the gap. Germline CDR1 is MNHEY and CDR2 is SVGAGI. This CDR3 comprises 15 residues. The CDR3 region has the DNA TGTGCCAGCACCCGGACAGTTTCCTTAAACACTGAAGCTTTCTTT. Its translation: CASTRTVSLNTEAFF.

The chain uses TRBV5-1 and TRBJ2-7; D unclear. Germline lookup yields CDR1 SGHRS and CDR2 YFSETQ. The CDR3 consists of 15 residues. V was pared by 0 bases and J by 2 bases, with 12 bases between. The CDR3 loop is CASSLEAGQTYEQYF. CDR3 nucleotide sequence: TGCGCCAGCAGCTTGGAAGCAGGCCAAACCTACGAGCAGTACTTC. Full variable domain (missing parts from reference TRBV5-1 and TRBJ2-7): KAGVTQTPRYLIKTRGQQVTLSCSPISGHRSVSWYQQTPGQGLQFLFEYFSETQRNKGNFPGRFSGRQFSNSRSEMNVSTLELGDSALYLCASSLEAGQTYEQYFGPGTRLTVT.

The chain joins TRBV19 to TRBJ1-5, with 9 bases matching TRBD1. Per the germline V gene, CDR1 is LNHDA and CDR2 is SQIVND (reference sequence). V lost 3 bases, J lost 7 bases, and 10 bases stayed unmatched. The CDR3 has 16 amino acids. The CDR3 sequence is CASSILPGQGRQPQHF. The DNA for the CDR3 is TGTGCCAGTAGTATTCTTCCGGGACAGGGTCGACAGCCCCAGCATTTT.

The chain links TRBV4-3 to TRBJ1-3; weak D call: TRBD1 (5 bases). Germline V gene sequence: CDR1 LGHNA, CDR2 YSLEER. CDR3 length equals 16 residues. The V gene lost 1 base and the J gene lost 0 bases, with 10 bases spanning the gap. CDR3 protein: CASSQALGASGNTIYF. CDR3 coding DNA: TGCGCCAGCAGCCAAGCCCTAGGGGCCTCTGGAAACACCATATATTTT.

V gene TRBV28 combines with J gene TRBJ1-2; no clear D. The length of the CDR3 is 13 residues. Germline values: CDR1 MDHEN, CDR2 SYDVKM. Trimming took off 4 bases at V and 3 bases at J, with 9 bases between the two ends. CDR3 nucleotide sequence: TGTGCCAGCAGTTCTCTGAGGGACTATGGCTACACCTTC. It is translated as CASSSLRDYGYTF.

This clone was found a few times. The DNA for the CDR3 is TGTGCCAGCAGGAAGACGGCAGGGGGCGGGAATCAGCCCCAGCATTTT. Translated: CASRKTAGGGNQPQHF. V is TRBV6-6 and J is TRBJ1-5; 8 nucleotides align to TRBD1. Looked up from germline, CDR1 is MNHNY and CDR2 is SVGAGI (reference sequence). This CDR3 spans 16 amino acids. V shed 6 bases and J 4 bases; nucleotides not matched to a gene: 11.

There are a few counts of this clone. This chain links TRBV4-3 with TRBJ1-2, with TRBD1 matching over 7 bases. Germline CDR1 is LGHNA and CDR2 is YSLEER. The ends lost 0 bases at V and 4 bases at J; junction bases unmatched: 5. This CDR3 has 15 residues. In DNA form, the CDR3 reads TGCGCCAGCAGCCAAGATACGACAGGGCCCTATGGCTACACCTTC. It specifies CASSQDTTGPYGYTF.

This chain connects TRBV6-5 to TRBJ1-6; 9 nucleotides agree with TRBD1. CDR1 and CDR2 (germline): MNHEY, SVGAGI. Unmatched junction bases numbered 5, after V lost 6 bases and J lost 5 bases. CDR3 length: 15 amino acids. The DNA of the CDR3 is TGTGCCAGCAGGAAGGGACAGGGAAATAATTCACCCCTCCACTTT. It yields the protein CASRKGQGNNSPLHF.

The rearrangement joins TRBV5-1 to TRBJ2-5; weak D call: TRBD2 (5 bases). This CDR3 spans 15 amino acids. V was trimmed by 0 bases and J by 5 bases, leaving 14 bases between them. Germline V gives CDR1 SGHRS, CDR2 YFSETQ. In DNA form, the CDR3 reads TGCGCCAGCAGCTTGGGAGGGCAGCCGAGGGAGACCCAGTACTTC. Residues: CASSLGGQPRETQYF.

V gene TRBV6-1 combines with J gene TRBJ2-7; a possible D gene is TRBD1 (6 bases). Trimming left V 4 bases short and J 0 bases short, with 16 bases between. CDR1 MNHNS and CDR2 SASEGT come from the germline V gene. The CDR3 is 16 residues long. The CDR3 DNA follows: TGTGCCAGCAGTGCCCTACAGGGTAGAAGCTCCTACGAGCAGTACTTC. This gives the protein CASSALQGRSSYEQYF.

The J gene is TRBJ1-1, the V gene TRBV6-5, with D possibly being TRBD1 (5 bases). CDR1 MNHEY and CDR2 SVGAGI come from the germline V gene. The V end lost 0 bases, the J end lost 4 bases, and 9 bases lay between the germline ends. The CDR3 is made up of 14 amino acids. As DNA, the CDR3 is TGTGCCAGCAGTTACTCTCTGGGGGGCACTGAAGCTTTCTTT. Its protein product is CASSYSLGGTEAFF.

In DNA form, the CDR3 reads TGCGCCAGCAGCTTGGAAACAGGGGGCTATAACACTGAAGCTTTCTTT. Translating it yields CASSLETGGYNTEAFF. V is TRBV5-1 and J is TRBJ1-1; 9 bases agree with TRBD1. This CDR3 comprises 16 residues. V was pared by 0 bases and J by 2 bases, with 5 bases of the junction left unmatched. Germline loops: CDR1 SGHRS, CDR2 YFSETQ.

This clone has just one count. V gene TRBV9 combines with J gene TRBJ2-3; 8 bases agree with TRBD1. Germline V gene lookup returns CDR1 SGDLS and CDR2 YYNGEE. The J segment lost 5 bases and the V segment lost 0 bases, leaving 8 bases of the junction unmatched. There are 16 residues in the CDR3. CDR3 region: CASSVADRVVGDTQYF. The CDR3 nucleotides read TGTGCCAGCAGCGTAGCGGACAGGGTGGTAGGAGATACGCAGTATTTT.

Here the CDR3 reads CASSYGTGLLEQYF. CDR3 in DNA: TGTGCCAGCAGTTACGGGACAGGGTTATTGGAGCAGTACTTC. The genes are TRBV6-5 and TRBJ2-5, with 9 positions matching TRBD1. The CDR3 is made up of 14 amino acids. CDR1 and CDR2 from the germline V gene are MNHEY and SVGAGI. V lost 2 bases and J lost 11; bases outside the gene matches: 9.

The rearrangement links TRBV19 to TRBJ1-6, with D maybe TRBD1 (5 bases). Trimming stripped 2 bases from V and 3 bases from J, with 8 bases between. Germline loops: CDR1 LNHDA, CDR2 SQIVND (reference sequence). The CDR3 has 15 amino acids. CDR3 DNA sequence: TGTGCCAGTAGTATACTGACAGACTATAATTCACCCCTCCACTTT. It codes for CASSILTDYNSPLHF.

The chain joins TRBV30 to TRBJ2-1, with 8 bases lining up with TRBD1. CDR3 length: 13 amino acids. Germline loops: CDR1 GTSNPN, CDR2 SVGIG (reference sequence). Losses at the gene ends were 5 bases for V and 7 bases for J; bases not matched to a gene: 7. CDR3 in DNA: TGTGCCTGGGGGTGGACAGGGAGAAATGAGCAGTTCTTC. It specifies CAWGWTGRNEQFF.

The rearrangement joins TRBV9 to TRBJ1-2, with TRBD1 matching 9 bases. The CDR3 consists of 14 residues. The germline V gene has CDR1 SGDLS and CDR2 YYNGEE. V lost 2 bases to trimming and J lost 2 bases; unmatched junction nucleotides: 1. The CDR3 reads CASSVGTGNYGYTF. In DNA form, the CDR3 reads TGTGCCAGCAGCGTCGGGACAGGGAACTATGGCTACACCTTC.

V gene TRBV5-1 combines with J gene TRBJ2-5; D unclear. This CDR3 contains 13 residues. Germline V gene lookup returns CDR1 SGHRS and CDR2 YFSETQ. The V end lost 0 bases, the J end lost 1 base, and 4 bases lay between the germline ends. The CDR3 sequence: CASSLEAQETQYF. The DNA for the CDR3 is TGCGCCAGCAGCTTGGAAGCCCAAGAGACCCAGTACTTC. Full variable domain (outside the CDR3, taken from reference TRBV5-1 and TRBJ2-5): KAGVTQTPRYLIKTRGQQVTLSCSPISGHRSVSWYQQTPGQGLQFLFEYFSETQRNKGNFPGRFSGRQFSNSRSEMNVSTLELGDSALYLCASSLEAQETQYFGPGTRLLVL.

The J gene is TRBJ1-3, the V gene TRBV19; tentatively, D is TRBD1 (6 bases). Trimming removed 3 bases from V and 3 bases from J, with 12 bases in between. The CDR3 is 15 amino acids. Per the germline V gene, CDR1 is LNHDA and CDR2 is SQIVND (reference sequence). Here the CDR3 reads CASSISRGVGNTIYF. For the CDR3, the DNA is TGTGCCAGTAGTATTAGCAGGGGCGTTGGAAACACCATATATTTT.

This sequence joins TRBV7-9 and TRBJ2-7; 7 bases align to TRBD2. Germline V gene data show CDR1 as SEHNR and CDR2 as FQNEAQ (reference sequence). The CDR3 runs 13 residues. Germline trimming cut 7 bases from V and 4 bases from J; bases unmatched to any gene: 7. The CDR3 DNA reads as TGTGCCAGCATCTCCTCGGGGGGATACGAGCAGTACTTC. This codes for CASISSGGYEQYF.

The chain employs TRBV4-2 and TRBJ1-2; 8 bases agree with TRBD1. Trimming removed 3 bases from V and 3 bases from J; junction bases left unmatched: 0. CDR1 and CDR2 from the germline V gene are LGHNA and YNFKEQ. This CDR3 spans 13 amino acids. CDR3 in DNA: TGTGCCAGCAGCCAGACAGGGGACTATGGCTACACCTTC. Amino acid sequence: CASSQTGDYGYTF.

The chain recombines TRBV7-9 with TRBJ2-3; D is perhaps TRBD1 (5 bases). The germline V and J ends were trimmed by 5 bases and 2 bases, with 17 bases remaining between them. Germline CDR1 SEHNR, CDR2 FQNEAQ (reference sequence). There are 16 residues in the CDR3. CDR3 DNA: TGTGCCAGCAGCGAACTTACAGGTACACCCACAGATACGCAGTATTTT. Protein product: CASSELTGTPTDTQYF.

The V gene is TRBV7-3, the J gene TRBJ1-1; no definite D call. This CDR3 has 13 residues. The ends were cut back, 6 bases at V and 1 base at J, with 9 bases in the middle. Germline V lookup: CDR1 SGHTA, CDR2 FQGTGA. The chain's CDR3 is CASSSSKNTEAFF. The CDR3 nucleotides read TGTGCCAGCAGTTCATCCAAGAACACTGAAGCTTTCTTT.